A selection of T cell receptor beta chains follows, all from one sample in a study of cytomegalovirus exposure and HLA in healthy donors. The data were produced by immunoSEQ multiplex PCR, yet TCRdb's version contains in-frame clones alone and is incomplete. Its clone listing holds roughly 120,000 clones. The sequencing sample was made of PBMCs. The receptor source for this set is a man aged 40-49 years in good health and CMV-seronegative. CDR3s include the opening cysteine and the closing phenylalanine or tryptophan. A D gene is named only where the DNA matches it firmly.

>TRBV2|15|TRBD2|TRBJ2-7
TGTGCCAGCAGGCCGGGGACTAGCGGGCCTTACGAGCAGTACTTC
CASRPGTSGPYEQYF
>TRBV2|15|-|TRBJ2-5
TGTGCCAGCAGCGGAACAACAGGGGAGGCCCCGACCCAGTACTTC
CASSGTTGEAPTQYF
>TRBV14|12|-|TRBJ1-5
TGTGCCAGCAGCCGGGCATCGGAGCCCCAGCATTTT
CASSRASEPQHF
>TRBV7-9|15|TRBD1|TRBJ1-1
TGTGCCAGCAGCCCTTACAGGGGTTACAACACTGAAGCTTTCTTT
CASSPYRGYNTEAFF
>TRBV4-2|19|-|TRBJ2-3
TGTGCCAGCAGCCAAGTCGCAGCGGGGTCCGCCGAGGGGGCAGATACGCAGTATTTT
CASSQVAAGSAEGADTQYF
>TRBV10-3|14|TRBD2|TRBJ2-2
TGTGCCGCCGGGACTAGCGGGATTGTCAGGGAGCTGTTTTTT
CAAGTSGIVRELFF
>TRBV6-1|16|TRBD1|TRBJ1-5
TGTGCCAGCAGTGCCGGACAGGGACACAGCAATCAGCCCCAGCATTTT
CASSAGQGHSNQPQHF
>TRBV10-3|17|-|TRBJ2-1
TGTGCCATCAGTGACTTAATAGCGGCGACCACGGGGAATGAGCAGTTCTTC
CAISDLIAATTGNEQFF
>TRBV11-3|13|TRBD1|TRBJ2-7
TGTGCCAGCAGCTCCACGGGACAGGGAGCCCAGTACTTC
CASSSTGQGAQYF
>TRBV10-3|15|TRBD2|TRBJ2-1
TGTGCCATCAGTGATGGACTAGCGGGATACAATGAGCAGTTCTTC
CAISDGLAGYNEQFF
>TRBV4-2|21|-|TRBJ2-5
TGTGCCAGCAGCCAAGGCGGGGCAGGGGGACAGCCTATTTACCTACAAGAGACCCAGTACTTC
CASSQGGAGGQPIYLQETQYF
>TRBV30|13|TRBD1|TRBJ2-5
TGTGCCTGGGAATATTACAGGGGAGCGACCCAGTACTTC
CAWEYYRGATQYF
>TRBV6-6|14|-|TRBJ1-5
TGTGCCAGCAACCGACAGGCGGGCAATCAGCCCCAGCATTTT
CASNRQAGNQPQHF
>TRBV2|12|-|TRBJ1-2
TGTGCCAGCAGTGAACACCCGGATGGCTACACCTTC
CASSEHPDGYTF
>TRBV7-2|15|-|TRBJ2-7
TGTGCCAGCAGTCAAGGGGTAGGGGCTCCCTACGAGCAGTACTTC
CASSQGVGAPYEQYF
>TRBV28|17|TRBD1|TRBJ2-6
TGTGCCAGCAGTTTAAACAGGGGGGCCTCTGGGGCCAACGTCCTGACTTTC
CASSLNRGASGANVLTF
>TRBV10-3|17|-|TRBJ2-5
TGTGCCATCAGTGGCGGGTCTGATAGTTGGGCTGGGGAGACCCAGTACTTC
CAISGGSDSWAGETQYF
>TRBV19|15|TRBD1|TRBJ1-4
TGTGCCAGTAGTGCAACCGGGACAGACTATGAAAAACTGTTTTTT
CASSATGTDYEKLFF
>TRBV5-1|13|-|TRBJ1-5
TGCGCCAGCAGCCTGGACAGATATCAGCCCCAGCATTTT
CASSLDRYQPQHF
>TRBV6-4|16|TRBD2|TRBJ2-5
TGTGCCAGCAGTGACTCGGGGGGAGGGCCGTTGGAGACCCAGTACTTC
CASSDSGGGPLETQYF
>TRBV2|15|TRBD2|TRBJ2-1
TGTGCCAGCAGGCAGGGACTAGCGGGGACCCATGGGCAGTTCTTC
CASRQGLAGTHGQFF
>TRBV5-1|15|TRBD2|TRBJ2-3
TGCGCCAGCGGGACTAGCGGGAGTCTTGCAGATACGCAGTATTTT
CASGTSGSLADTQYF
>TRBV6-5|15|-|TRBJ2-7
TGTGCCAGCAGTTCCCCGAGAGGGAGATCCTACGAGCAGTACTTC
CASSSPRGRSYEQYF
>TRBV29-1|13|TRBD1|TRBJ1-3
TGCAGCGTTTGGACAGGGTCTGGAAACACCATATATTTT
CSVWTGSGNTIYF
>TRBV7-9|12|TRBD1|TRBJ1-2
TGTGCCAGCAGCGGACAGGGGTACGGCTACACCTTC
CASSGQGYGYTF
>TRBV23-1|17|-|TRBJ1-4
TGCGCCAGCAGTCAAAGGGGCCGAGAGGCAACTAATGAAAAACTGTTTTTT
CASSQRGREATNEKLFF
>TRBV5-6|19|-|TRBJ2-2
TGTGCCAGCAGCTTGGGGTCGTGGAGGGCCATCCCGAACACCGGGGAGCTGTTTTTT
CASSLGSWRAIPNTGELFF
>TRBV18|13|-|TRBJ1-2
TGTGCCAGCTCACGCCTCGCCGTTGAGGGCTACACCTTC
CASSRLAVEGYTF
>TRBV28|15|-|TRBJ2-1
TGTGCCACCTGGGACTTTGACGGCTCCTACAATGAGCAGTTCTTC
CATWDFDGSYNEQFF
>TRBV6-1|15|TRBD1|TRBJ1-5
TGTGCCAGCAGTGAAGACAGGGGGCTCCTTCAGTCCCAGCATTTT
CASSEDRGLLQSQHF
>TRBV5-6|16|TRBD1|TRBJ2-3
TGTGCCAGCAGCCCAGACAGGGGGCTGCGCACAGATACGCAGTATTTT
CASSPDRGLRTDTQYF
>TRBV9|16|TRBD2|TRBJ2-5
TGTGCCAGCAGCGTAGGACTAGCGGTCGTCAAAGAGACCCAGTACTTC
CASSVGLAVVKETQYF
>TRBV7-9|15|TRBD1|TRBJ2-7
TGTGCCAGCAGCTACGGACAGGGGGCGTCCTACGAGCAGTACTTC
CASSYGQGASYEQYF
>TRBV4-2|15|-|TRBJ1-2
TGTGCCAGCAGCCAGGAAAACATGGTGGCGGGAGGCTACACCTTC
CASSQENMVAGGYTF
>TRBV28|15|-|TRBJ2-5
TGTGCCAGCAGTGCCTCGGGTTGGGGCGGCGAGACCCAGTACTTC
CASSASGWGGETQYF
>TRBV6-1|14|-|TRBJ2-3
TGTGCCAGGGGATCAGGGGAATGGGGAGATACGCAGTATTTT
CARGSGEWGDTQYF
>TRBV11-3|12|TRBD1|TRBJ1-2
TGTGCCAGCAGCTTCGACAGGGGTGGCTACACCTTC
CASSFDRGGYTF
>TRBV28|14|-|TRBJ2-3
TGTGCCAGCAGTCAGGGGCAGTTCACAGATACGCAGTATTTT
CASSQGQFTDTQYF
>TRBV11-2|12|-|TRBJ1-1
TGTGCCAGCAGCGCGGGACGGAGAGAAGCTTTCTTT
CASSAGRREAFF
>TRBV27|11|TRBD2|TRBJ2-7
TGTGCCAGCAGCTGGGGGGGGGAGCAGTACTTC
CASSWGGEQYF
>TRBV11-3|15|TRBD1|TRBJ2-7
TGTGCCAGCAAGGTCCCCGGGACAGGATATGACGAGCAGTACTTC
CASKVPGTGYDEQYF
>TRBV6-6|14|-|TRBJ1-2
TGTGCCAGCAGTTACCTCACGGCAGGGGAAGGCTACACCTTC
CASSYLTAGEGYTF
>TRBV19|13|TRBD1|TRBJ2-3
TGTGCCAGTAGTACGGGCAGGGGGGATACGCAGTATTTT
CASSTGRGDTQYF
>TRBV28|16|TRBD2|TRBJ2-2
TGTGCCAGCAGCGTAACGAGCGGGAGGAACACCGGGGAGCTGTTTTTT
CASSVTSGRNTGELFF
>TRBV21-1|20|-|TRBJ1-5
TGTGCCAGCAGCCGCCCTAGTCGGGGGGGGCGACAGTCTAGCAATCAGCCCCAGCATTTT
CASSRPSRGGRQSSNQPQHF
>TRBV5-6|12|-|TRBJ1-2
TGTGCCAGCAGCTTGAGGCGGGACGGCTACACCTTC
CASSLRRDGYTF
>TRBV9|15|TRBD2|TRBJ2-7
TGTGCCAGCAGCGTTTTAGCGGGAGGATTCTACGAGCAGTACTTC
CASSVLAGGFYEQYF
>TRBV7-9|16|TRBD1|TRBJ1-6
TGTGCCAGCAGCTTCCTCCAGGGACAGGGGGAATCACCCCTCCACTTT
CASSFLQGQGESPLHF
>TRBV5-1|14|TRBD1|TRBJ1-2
TGCGCCAGCAGCCCGGGGACAGGGGGCGAGAGCTACACCTTC
CASSPGTGGESYTF
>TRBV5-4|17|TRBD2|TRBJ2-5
TGTGCCAGCAGTTCGGGGGGGTCCGGGAGACTCCCAGAGACCCAGTACTTC
CASSSGGSGRLPETQYF
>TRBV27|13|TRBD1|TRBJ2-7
TGTGCCAGCAGTTTTGGACAGGGCTACGAGCAGTACTTC
CASSFGQGYEQYF